This T cell receptor (beta chain) was sequenced in a study of human T cells and chemical hapten exposure. Study details: Small volume differences among pooled libraries mainly caused per-sample TCR yield variation.

The time point here: patch test 1, 2 weeks after DPC sensitization. Treatment meaning: therapeutic diphenylcyclopropenone sensitization with weekly scalp DPC. Total RNA extraction was carried out from unfractionated whole blood. Using its own MiXCR run on the RACE reads, TCRdb lists one record per CDR3 protein. The sample records about 120,000 distinct CDR3 sequences, approximately 15% being singletons. J was trimmed by 7 bases and V by 9 bases; bases with no gene match: 8. Germline V gene sequence: CDR1 KGHDR, CDR2 SFDVKD. The CDR3 runs to 16 residues. Here the sequenced sample was whole blood, taken in connection with sensitization to the hapten diphenylcyclopropenone (DPC). This chain uses TRBV24-1 with TRBJ2-1; TRBD2 matches 16 bases. The source is a man between 18 and 29 years old with alopecia areata. Some clones in this sample may be carry-over from other donors' samples. CDR3 in amino acids: CATGTSGGAAVNEQFF. The DNA for the CDR3 is TGTGCCACCGGGACTAGCGGGGGGGCCGCGGTAAATGAGCAGTTCTTC.